One sample yielded the 9 T cell receptor beta chains listed below, sequenced in a study of T cell repertoires in cytomegalovirus infection. Their recognized antigens are unknown. TCRdb itself ran the reads through MiXCR, one entry per CDR3 protein. The sample includes roughly 700,000 distinct CDR3 sequences, roughly a third of them seen just once. Material: cultured PBMCs, obtained from culture after CMV antigen stimulation. The receptors originated from a human donor in good health (CMV status not recorded). Some clones in this sample may be carry-over from other donors' samples.

This chain connects TRBV11-2 to TRBJ1-6; tentatively, D is TRBD1 (5 bases). The V and J ends lost 4 bases and 8 bases respectively, with 12 bases between them. The CDR3 sequence is 14 residues long. CDR1 SGHAT and CDR2 FQNNGV come from the germline V gene. CDR3: CASSSGHRDSPLHF. DNA for the CDR3: TGTGCCAGCAGCTCAGGACATCGGGATTCACCCCTCCACTTT.

The CDR3 reads CASSGDRGTYEQYF. In DNA, the CDR3 is TGTGCCAGCAGTGGGGACAGGGGAACCTACGAGCAGTACTTC. The J gene is TRBJ2-7, the V gene TRBV2; 10 bases are shared with TRBD1. The CDR3 length is 14 residues. The germline V gene encodes CDR1 SNHLY and CDR2 FYNNEI. The V segment lost 4 bases and the J segment 2 bases; nucleotides outside the gene matches: 2.

This clonotype turned up a few times. The chain joins TRBV12-3 or TRBV12-4 to TRBJ1-2, with TRBD1 identical over 8 bases. V shed 4 bases, J shed 4 bases, and the junction held 2 bases outside the gene matches. This CDR3 region has 13 residues. The CDR3 is CASSSGQVYGYTF. CDR3 coding DNA: TGTGCCAGCAGTTCGGGACAGGTCTATGGCTACACCTTC.

The rearrangement uses TRBV7-2 and TRBJ2-7; weak D call: TRBD2 (6 bases). CDR3 length: 14 amino acids. The germline gives CDR1 SGHTA, CDR2 FQGNSA. V was shortened by 2 bases and J by 6 bases, with 14 bases between the two germline ends. CDR3 sequence reads: CASSLWRAAGEQYF. As DNA, the CDR3 is TGTGCCAGCAGCTTATGGAGGGCCGCGGGCGAGCAGTACTTC.

This sequence joins TRBV20-1 and TRBJ2-1; tentatively, D is TRBD1 (6 bases). V gave up 5 bases and J gave up 7 bases, with 15 bases separating them. CDR1 and CDR2 from the germline V gene are DFQATT and SNEGSKA (reference sequence). CDR3 length: 13 residues. The CDR3 sequence is CSACLQQGNEQFF. Here the CDR3 DNA reads TGCAGTGCTTGCCTTCAACAGGGAAATGAGCAGTTCTTC.

V usage is TRBV28 and J usage is TRBJ1-5, with D unresolved. Germline V gene data show CDR1 as MDHEN and CDR2 as SYDVKM. This CDR3 is built from 13 residues. The V end lost 3 bases, the J end lost 6 bases, and 9 bases lay between the germline ends. The CDR3 loop is CASSFLRVQPQHF. CDR3 sequence (DNA): TGTGCCAGCAGTTTCCTAAGGGTTCAGCCCCAGCATTTT.

This clonotype was picked up a small number of times. The chain combines TRBV5-1 with TRBJ2-1; D is possibly TRBD2 (5 bases). Germline CDR1 is SGHRS and CDR2 is YFSETQ. CDR3 length: 17 residues. V was clipped by 0 bases and J by 5 bases, with 18 bases between them. For the CDR3, the DNA is TGCGCCAGCAGCTTGGCCGAAGGAGGCCACCTAAACAATGAGCAGTTCTTC. Protein: CASSLAEGGHLNNEQFF.

This chain joins TRBV4-3 and TRBJ2-3; possible D gene TRBD2, 6 bases. CDR1 and CDR2 (germline): LGHNA, YSLEER. V gave up 3 bases and J gave up 2 bases, with 15 bases separating them. The CDR3 loop spans 16 amino acids. The CDR3 DNA follows: TGCGCCAGCAGCCAGGTATCAGGCGGGGTCACAGATACGCAGTATTTT. This gives the protein CASSQVSGGVTDTQYF.

The chain is built from TRBV9 and TRBJ2-5; D possibly corresponds to TRBD1 (5 bases). V dropped 4 bases and J dropped 5 bases, with 18 bases sitting between them. Germline CDR1 SGDLS, CDR2 YYNGEE. This CDR3 is built from 15 residues. The CDR3, as DNA: TGTGCCAGCAGCCCAACAGGTGTGAGTCGCGAGACCCAGTACTTC. It specifies CASSPTGVSRETQYF. Full variable domain (outside the CDR3, taken from reference TRBV9 and TRBJ2-5): DSGVTQTPKHLITATGQRVTLRCSPRSGDLSVYWYQQSLDQGLQFLIQYYNGEERAKGNILERFSAQQFPDLHSELNLSSLELGDSALYFCASSPTGVSRETQYFGPGTRLLVL.